This TCR beta chain was identified during a study of blood T cell repertoires in COVID-19. At the level of the study: Spain, Italy and the United States supplied samples that represented acute and convalescent COVID-19.

V lost 0 bases and J lost 3, with 9 bases in between. Germline CDR1 MGHRA, CDR2 YSYEKL. The CDR3 spans 14 residues. The method was immunoSEQ multiplex PCR; TCRdb's version includes in-frame clones alone and lacks a portion of them. The sample shows 100,000 to 150,000 clones, around 74% of them seen only once. Seattle participants joined during active infection and were tracked over time. The rearrangement links TRBV4-1 to TRBJ2-7; TRBD2 might be the D (6 bases). This clonotype originated in a man at least 80 years old with COVID-19, enrolled during active disease. The sample was peripheral blood. CDR3: CASSQEGLNYEQYF. CDR3 DNA: TGCGCCAGCAGCCAAGAGGGACTTAACTACGAGCAGTACTTC.